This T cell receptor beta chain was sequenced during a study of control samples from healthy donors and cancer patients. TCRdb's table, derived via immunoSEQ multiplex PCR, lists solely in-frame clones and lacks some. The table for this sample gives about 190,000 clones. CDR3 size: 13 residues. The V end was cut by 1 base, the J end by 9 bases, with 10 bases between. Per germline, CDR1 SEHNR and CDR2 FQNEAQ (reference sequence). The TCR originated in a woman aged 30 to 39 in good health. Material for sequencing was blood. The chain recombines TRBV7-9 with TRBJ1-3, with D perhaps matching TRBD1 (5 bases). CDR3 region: CASSLEMQGTIYF. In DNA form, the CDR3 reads TGTGCCAGCAGCTTAGAAATGCAGGGCACCATATATTTT.